Only one count was recorded for the clone carrying this T cell receptor (beta chain). Its antigen is not identified. This table comes from immunoSEQ multiplex PCR, and its TCRdb copy is limited to in-frame clones, with some not included. Of over 150,000 clones listed, 70% to 85% are singletons. V lost 6 bases and J lost 5, with 10 bases in between. This CDR3 region has 12 residues. Germline V gene sequence: CDR1 SNHLY, CDR2 FYNNEI. The sample belongs to a study of cytotoxic CD8 clonotypes in ibrutinib-treated CLL. Overall study: With a range of 6 to 36, the median treatment time before response samples were taken was approximately 12 months. Mean per-sample yields comprised roughly 260,000 productive templates and 80,000 to 100,000 productive rearrangements.

Study-level points and caveats: Investigators sampled sustained-remission and progressing patients at differing times. The public clonotypes identified were infrequent and showed contraction or stability on treatment.

The chain uses TRBV2 and TRBJ1-1, with a tentative D call TRBD1 (6 bases). The sample consisted of PBMCs, taken after 12 months of ibrutinib treatment. This TCR came from a human donor with chronic lymphocytic leukemia. The CDR3 region is CASRSGATEAFF. In nucleotides, the CDR3 is TGTGCCAGCAGATCAGGGGCGACTGAAGCTTTCTTT.